This entry describes one T cell receptor (beta chain). Some clones are missing from TCRdb's copy, which holds only in-frame ones; the method was immunoSEQ multiplex PCR. In the table there are around 260,000 clones, around 88% of which are singletons. This sample was included in a study of blood T cell repertoires in COVID-19. Study in general: From T cells, B-cell-depleted T cells, or PBMCs came the material, which was cDNA or gDNA.

Germline V CDR1 and CDR2: MNHNS, SASEGT. The CDR3 consists of 15 residues. Trimming removed 2 bases from V and 1 base from J, with 9 bases in between. The material sequenced was peripheral blood. This TCR came from a man younger than 40 with acute or convalescent COVID-19. V gene TRBV6-1 combines with J gene TRBJ1-3, with D uncertain. CDR3 residues: CASSEHPQSGNTIYF. As DNA, the CDR3 is TGTGCCAGCAGTGAACACCCTCAGTCTGGAAACACCATATATTTT.